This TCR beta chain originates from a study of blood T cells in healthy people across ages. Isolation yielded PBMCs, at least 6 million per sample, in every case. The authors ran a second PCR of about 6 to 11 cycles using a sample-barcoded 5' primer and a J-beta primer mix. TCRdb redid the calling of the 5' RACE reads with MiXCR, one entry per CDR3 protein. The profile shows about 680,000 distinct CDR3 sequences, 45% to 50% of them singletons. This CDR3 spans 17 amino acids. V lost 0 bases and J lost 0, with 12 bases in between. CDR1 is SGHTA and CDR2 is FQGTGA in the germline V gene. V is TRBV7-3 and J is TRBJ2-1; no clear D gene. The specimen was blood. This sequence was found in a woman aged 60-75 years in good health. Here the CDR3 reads CASSLTATSASYNEQFF. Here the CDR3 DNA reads TGTGCCAGCAGCTTAACAGCGACCAGCGCCTCCTACAATGAGCAGTTCTTC.